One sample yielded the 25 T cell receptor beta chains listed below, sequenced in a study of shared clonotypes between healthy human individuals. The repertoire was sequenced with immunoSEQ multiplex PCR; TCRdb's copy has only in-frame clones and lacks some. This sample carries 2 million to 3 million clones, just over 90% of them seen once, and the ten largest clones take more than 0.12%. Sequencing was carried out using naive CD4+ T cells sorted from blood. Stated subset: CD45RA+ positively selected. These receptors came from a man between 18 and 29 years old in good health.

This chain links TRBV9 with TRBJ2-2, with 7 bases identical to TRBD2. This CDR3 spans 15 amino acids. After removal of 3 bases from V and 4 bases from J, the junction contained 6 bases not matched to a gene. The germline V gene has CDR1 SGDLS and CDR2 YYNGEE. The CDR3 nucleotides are TGTGCCAGCAGCGATCGCGGGAGTCTCACCGGGGAGCTGTTTTTT. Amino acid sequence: CASSDRGSLTGELFF.

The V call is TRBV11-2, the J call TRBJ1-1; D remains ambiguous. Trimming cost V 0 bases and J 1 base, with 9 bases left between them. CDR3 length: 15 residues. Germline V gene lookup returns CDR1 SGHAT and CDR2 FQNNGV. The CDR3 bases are TGTGCCAGCAGCTTAGATACCCCTCGGAACACTGAAGCTTTCTTT. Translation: CASSLDTPRNTEAFF.

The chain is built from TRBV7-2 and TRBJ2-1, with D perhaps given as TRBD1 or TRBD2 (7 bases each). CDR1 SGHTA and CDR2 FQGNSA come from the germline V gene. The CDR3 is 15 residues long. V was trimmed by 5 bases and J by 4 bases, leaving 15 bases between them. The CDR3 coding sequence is TGTGCCAGCAGCCAACAGGGGAGGGGGTACAATGAGCAGTTCTTC. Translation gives CASSQQGRGYNEQFF.

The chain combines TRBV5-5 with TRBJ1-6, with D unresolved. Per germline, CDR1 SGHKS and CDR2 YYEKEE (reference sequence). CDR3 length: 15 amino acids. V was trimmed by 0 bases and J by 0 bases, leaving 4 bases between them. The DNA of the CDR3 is TGTGCCAGCAGCTTGGGGGGCTCCTATAATTCACCCCTCCACTTT. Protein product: CASSLGGSYNSPLHF.

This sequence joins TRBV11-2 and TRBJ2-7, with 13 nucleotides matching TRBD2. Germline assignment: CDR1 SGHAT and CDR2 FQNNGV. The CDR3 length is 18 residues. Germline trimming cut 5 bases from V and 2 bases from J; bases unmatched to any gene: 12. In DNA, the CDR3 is TGTGCCAGCAGCCGAACCATCCCGGGACTAGCGGGAACCTACGAGCAGTACTTC. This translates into CASSRTIPGLAGTYEQYF.

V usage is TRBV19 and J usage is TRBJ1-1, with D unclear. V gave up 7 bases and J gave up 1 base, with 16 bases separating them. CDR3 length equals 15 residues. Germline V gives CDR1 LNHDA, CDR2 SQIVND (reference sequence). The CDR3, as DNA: TGTGCCAGTAACCCCATAGGCCGGGAGAACACTGAAGCTTTCTTT. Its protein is CASNPIGRENTEAFF.

The CDR3 loop is CASSTPAGREGQAFF. CDR3 DNA: TGTGCCAGCAGCACCCCTGCGGGGCGGGAAGGTCAAGCTTTCTTT. The rearrangement uses TRBV11-2 and TRBJ1-1, with a tentative D call TRBD1 (5 bases). This CDR3 is built from 15 residues. Germline-derived CDR1 and CDR2 are SGHAT and FQNNGV. Deletions cut 5 bases from V and 9 bases from J, with 22 bases between.

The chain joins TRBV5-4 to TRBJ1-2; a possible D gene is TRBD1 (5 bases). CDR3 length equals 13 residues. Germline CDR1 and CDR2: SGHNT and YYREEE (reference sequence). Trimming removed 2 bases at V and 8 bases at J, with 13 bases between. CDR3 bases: TGTGCCAGCAGCTTCCCAGGGAGTCGAGGCTACACCTTC. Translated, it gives CASSFPGSRGYTF.

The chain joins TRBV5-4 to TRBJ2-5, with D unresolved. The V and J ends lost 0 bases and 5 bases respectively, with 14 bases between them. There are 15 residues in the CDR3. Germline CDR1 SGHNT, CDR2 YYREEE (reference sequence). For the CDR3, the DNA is TGTGCCAGCAGCTTGGTTGGCCGCTTGAGGGAGACCCAGTACTTC. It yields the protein CASSLVGRLRETQYF. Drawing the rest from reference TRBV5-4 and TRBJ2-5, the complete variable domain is ETGVTQSPTHLIKTRGQQVTLRCSSQSGHNTVSWYQQALGQGPQFIFQYYREEENGRGNFPPRFSGLQFPNYSSELNVNALELDDSALYLCASSLVGRLRETQYFGPGTRLLVL.

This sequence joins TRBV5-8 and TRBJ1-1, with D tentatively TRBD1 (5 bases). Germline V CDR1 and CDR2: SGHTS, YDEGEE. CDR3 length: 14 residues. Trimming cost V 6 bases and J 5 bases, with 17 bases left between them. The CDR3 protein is CASIHGGGRTEAFF. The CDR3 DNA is TGTGCCAGCATTCACGGGGGGGGTAGGACTGAAGCTTTCTTT.

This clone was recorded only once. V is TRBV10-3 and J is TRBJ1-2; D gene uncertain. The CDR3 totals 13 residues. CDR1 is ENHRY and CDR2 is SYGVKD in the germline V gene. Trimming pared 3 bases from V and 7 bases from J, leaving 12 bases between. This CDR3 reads CAISEHPGVGYTF. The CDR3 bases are TGTGCCATCAGTGAACACCCTGGGGTTGGCTACACCTTC.

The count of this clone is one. DNA of the CDR3: TGTGCCAGCAGTCCGACCCGGAGGGCAGATACGCAGTATTTT. Protein sequence: CASSPTRRADTQYF. The V and J genes are TRBV27 and TRBJ2-3; maybe TRBD2 (6 bases). Trimming removed 5 bases from V and 4 bases from J, with 13 bases in between. The germline V gene encodes CDR1 MNHEY and CDR2 SMNVEV (reference sequence). The CDR3 is 14 residues long.

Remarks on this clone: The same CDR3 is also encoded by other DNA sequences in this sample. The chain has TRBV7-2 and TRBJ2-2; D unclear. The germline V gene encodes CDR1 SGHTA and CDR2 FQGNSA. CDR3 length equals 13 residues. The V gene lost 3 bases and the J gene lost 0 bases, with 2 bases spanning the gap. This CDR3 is CASSFPNTGELFF. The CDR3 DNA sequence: TGTGCCAGCAGCTTTCCGAACACCGGGGAGCTGTTTTTT.

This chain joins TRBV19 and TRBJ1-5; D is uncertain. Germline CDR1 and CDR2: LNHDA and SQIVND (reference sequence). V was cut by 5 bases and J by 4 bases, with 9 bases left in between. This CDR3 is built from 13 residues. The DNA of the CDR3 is TGTGCCAGTAGTCCCCTAACTAATCAGCCCCAGCATTTT. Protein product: CASSPLTNQPQHF.

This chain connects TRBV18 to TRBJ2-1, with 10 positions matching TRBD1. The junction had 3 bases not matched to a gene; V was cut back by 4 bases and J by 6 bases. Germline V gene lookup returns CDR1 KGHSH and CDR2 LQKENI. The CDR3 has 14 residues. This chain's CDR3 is CASSRQGAFNEQFF. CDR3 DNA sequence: TGTGCCAGCTCACGACAGGGGGCGTTCAATGAGCAGTTCTTC. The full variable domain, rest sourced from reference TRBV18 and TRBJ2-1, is NAGVMQNPRHLVRRRGQEARLRCSPMKGHSHVYWYRQLPEEGLKFMVYLQKENIIDESGMPKERFSAEFPKEGPSILRIQQVVRGDSAAYFCASSRQGAFNEQFFGPGTRLTVL.

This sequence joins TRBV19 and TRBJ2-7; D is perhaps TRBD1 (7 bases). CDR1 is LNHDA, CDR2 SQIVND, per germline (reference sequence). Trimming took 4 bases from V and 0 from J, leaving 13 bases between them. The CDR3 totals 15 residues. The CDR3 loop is CASSTVRGDSYEQYF. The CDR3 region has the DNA TGTGCCAGTAGTACGGTCAGGGGGGACTCCTACGAGCAGTACTTC.

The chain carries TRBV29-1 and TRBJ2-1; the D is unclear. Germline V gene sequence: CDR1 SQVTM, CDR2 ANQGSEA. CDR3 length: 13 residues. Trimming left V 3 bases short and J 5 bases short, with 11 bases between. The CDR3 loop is CSVDRWENNEQFF. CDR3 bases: TGCAGCGTTGATAGGTGGGAAAACAATGAGCAGTTCTTC.

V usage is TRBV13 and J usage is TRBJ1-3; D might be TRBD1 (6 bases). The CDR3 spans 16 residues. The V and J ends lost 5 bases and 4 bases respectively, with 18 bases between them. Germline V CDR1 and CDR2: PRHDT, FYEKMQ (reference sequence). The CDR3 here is CASSMGTGSRGNTIYF. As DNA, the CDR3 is TGTGCCAGCAGCATGGGAACAGGGTCGAGAGGAAACACCATATATTTT. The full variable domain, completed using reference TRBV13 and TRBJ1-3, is AAGVIQSPRHLIKEKRETATLKCYPIPRHDTVYWYQQGPGQDPQFLISFYEKMQSDKGSIPDRFSAQQFSDYHSELNMSSLELGDSALYFCASSMGTGSRGNTIYFGEGSWLTVV.

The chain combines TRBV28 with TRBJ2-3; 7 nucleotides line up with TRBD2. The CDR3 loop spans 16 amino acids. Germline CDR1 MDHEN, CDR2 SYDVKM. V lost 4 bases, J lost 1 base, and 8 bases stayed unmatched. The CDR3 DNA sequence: TGTGCCAGCAGTTCCCCCCGGCTAGCGGGCACAGATACGCAGTATTTT. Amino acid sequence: CASSSPRLAGTDTQYF.

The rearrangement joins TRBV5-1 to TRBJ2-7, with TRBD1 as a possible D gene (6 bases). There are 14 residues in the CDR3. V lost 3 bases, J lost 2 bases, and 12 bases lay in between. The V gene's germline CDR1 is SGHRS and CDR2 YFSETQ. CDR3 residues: CASSSPGTPYEQYF. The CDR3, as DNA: TGCGCCAGCAGCTCACCCGGGACACCCTACGAGCAGTACTTC.

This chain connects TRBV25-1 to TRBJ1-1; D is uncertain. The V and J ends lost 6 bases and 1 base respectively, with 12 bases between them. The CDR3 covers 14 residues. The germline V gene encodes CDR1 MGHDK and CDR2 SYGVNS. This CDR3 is CASSGRERNTEAFF. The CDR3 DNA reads TGTGCCAGCAGCGGACGGGAGAGGAACACTGAAGCTTTCTTT.

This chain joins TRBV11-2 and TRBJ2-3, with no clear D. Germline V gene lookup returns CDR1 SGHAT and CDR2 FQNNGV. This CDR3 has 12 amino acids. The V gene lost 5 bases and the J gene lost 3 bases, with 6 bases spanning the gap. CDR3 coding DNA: TGTGCCAGCAGCACTACAACAGATACGCAGTATTTT. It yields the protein CASSTTTDTQYF.

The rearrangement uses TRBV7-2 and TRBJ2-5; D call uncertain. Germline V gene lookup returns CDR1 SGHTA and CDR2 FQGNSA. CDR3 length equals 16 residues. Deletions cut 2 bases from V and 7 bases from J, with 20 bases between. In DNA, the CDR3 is TGTGCCAGCAGCTTAAATGTTTTGGCGGTAGCTCGGACCCAGTACTTC. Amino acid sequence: CASSLNVLAVARTQYF.

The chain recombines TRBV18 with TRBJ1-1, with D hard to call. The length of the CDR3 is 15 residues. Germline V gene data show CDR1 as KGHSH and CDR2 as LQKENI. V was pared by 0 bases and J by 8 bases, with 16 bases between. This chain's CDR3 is CASSPPNSREWEAFF. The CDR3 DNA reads TGTGCCAGCTCACCACCGAACAGCCGTGAATGGGAAGCTTTCTTT.

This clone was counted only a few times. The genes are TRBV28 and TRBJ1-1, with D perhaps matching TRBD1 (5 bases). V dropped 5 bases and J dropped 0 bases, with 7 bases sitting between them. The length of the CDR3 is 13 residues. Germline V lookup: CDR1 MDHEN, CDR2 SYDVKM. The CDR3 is CASSPGMNTEAFF. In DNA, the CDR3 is TGTGCCAGCAGTCCAGGGATGAACACTGAAGCTTTCTTT.